This T cell receptor (gamma chain) was observed in a study of gamma-delta T cells after stem cell transplantation (dated by TCRdb to about 2016). The protocol used for the library was RT-PCR. The sequencing machine was an Illumina MiSeq. TCRdb called clones afresh from the public reads with CATT; identical DNA rows were later merged. Present in this sample are thousands of gamma-chain clones, nearly 5% of which were seen just once. The ten largest make up roughly 22% of the sample. CDR1 is given as GITISATS and CDR2 as ISYDGTV, both from the germline V gene (reference sequence). CDR3 length: 17 amino acids, cysteine to phenylalanine. Just CDR3 DNA is preserved here, 51 bases in frame from base 1. From V the trimming removes 2 bases and from J it removes 11 bases, while the gene matches leave 12 bases of the junction unaccounted for. A note on this clone: Its antigen is unknown. No clone much larger than this one lies a single base away; base qualities are absent.

The clonotype originates from a human donor. It is not recorded whose cells these are; they may come from a transplant donor. Recombination joined TRGV9 with TRGJP. Sequencing was carried out using gamma-delta T cells. The DNA sequence is given as TGTGCCTTGTGGGAGGCGCACCTTGTGGTGGGCAAAAAAATCAAGGTATTT. This gives the protein CALWEAHLVVGKKIKVF.